Below are 2 T cell receptor beta chains sequenced from a single sample in a study of tumor-infiltrating lymphocytes in primary liver carcinoma. Total RNA (approximately 450 ng) served as template for TCR beta cDNA synthesis primed by a constant-region primer. Libraries covering TCR beta were generated through three nested multiplex PCR rounds (using a slightly modified ARM-PCR). The study ran its first two PCR rounds for nine to ten cycles each, using TRBV1-TRBV30 forward primers and a C-beta reverse primer. TCRdb re-analysed the multiplex PCR reads in MiXCR, keeping a single row per CDR3 protein. The sample includes about 84,000 distinct CDR3 sequences, approximately 77% of them seen just once. Taking about 18-32 mg of unsorted bulk tissue, the authors co-extracted RNA and DNA. Sequencing was performed on liver tumor tissue from sampling region 1. Subset noted: tumor region T1, superior pole. These receptors were taken from a man aged 40-49 years with primary liver carcinoma and hepatitis B virus infection.

To note about this clonotype: The junction departs from the called germline gene at one end, perhaps through a read error. The rearrangement uses TRBV4-1 and TRBJ1-2; a weak D match, TRBD1 (5 bases). Germline loops: CDR1 MGHRA, CDR2 YSYEKL. The CDR3 has 14 amino acids. The CDR3, as DNA: TGCGCCAGGAGCCAAGGGGAAGGGACGGGTGGCTGCACCTTC. Amino acids: CARSQGEGTGGCTF.

A note on this clonotype: The germline gene is not matched at one end of the junction; a read error may be the cause. V and J are TRBV12-3 or TRBV12-4 and TRBJ1-5; no definite D call. This CDR3 spans 13 amino acids. The CDR3 region has the DNA TGTGCCAGCAGCTTAGAGAGCGATCGGCCCCAGCATTTT. Protein sequence: CASSLESDRPQHF.